This is a list of T cell receptor beta chains from one sample in a study of T cell responses to AZD1222 COVID-19 vaccine. Measured with immunoSEQ multiplex PCR; TCRdb has only the in-frame clones, and not every one. Among over 150,000 clones listed, about 93% were seen once. The sequencing used peripheral blood, collected 28 days after the second dose of the MenACWY control vaccine. The receptors stem from an adult who received the MenACWY meningococcal vaccine as a control. The CDR3 runs from the conserved cysteine through the conserved F or W. D genes are given only for firm matches. Clone sizes are given selectively: once, few, many, or a class where the clone is expanded.

>.|16|TRBJ2-3|TRBD2|TRBV7-6
CASSSLAGGRTDTQYF
TGTGCCAGCAGCTCACTAGCGGGGGGACGCACAGATACGCAGTATTTT
>.|13|TRBJ1-2|.|TRBV18
CASSPRESDGYTF
TGTGCCAGCTCACCAAGAGAATCTGACGGCTACACCTTC
>.|14|TRBJ2-5|.|TRBV20-1
CSASPGAQQETQYF
TGCAGTGCTAGTCCGGGAGCGCAACAAGAGACCCAGTACTTC
>.|15|TRBJ1-2|TRBD1|TRBV4-1
CASSQAGGQNYGYTF
TGCGCCAGCAGCCAGGCAGGGGGGCAAAACTATGGCTACACCTTC
>.|13|TRBJ2-1|.|TRBV7-8
CASRSRAVFEQFF
TGTGCCAGCCGCTCCCGAGCAGTTTTTGAGCAGTTCTTC
>.|13|TRBJ1-1|.|TRBV5-1
CASRIVGGDEAFF
TGCGCCAGCAGAATAGTGGGGGGTGATGAAGCTTTCTTT
>.|15|TRBJ1-1|.|TRBV30
CAWSRSGPVRIEAFF
TGTGCCTGGAGTCGCTCCGGCCCCGTCCGGATCGAAGCTTTCTTT
>.|15|TRBJ2-7|TRBD1|TRBV5-1
CASGHGTGRSYEQYF
TGCGCCAGCGGCCACGGGACAGGGCGGTCCTACGAGCAGTACTTC
>.|13|TRBJ2-7|.|TRBV18
CASSPDGSYEQYF
TGTGCCAGCTCCCCGGACGGATCCTACGAGCAGTACTTC
>.|14|TRBJ1-6|TRBD1|TRBV27
CASVDRVGSSPLHF
TGTGCCAGCGTTGACAGGGTCGGGAGTTCACCCCTCCACTTT
>once|15|TRBJ2-7|.|TRBV30
CAWSGSPLFLYEQYF
TGTGCCTGGAGCGGCAGCCCCCTTTTCCTTTACGAGCAGTACTTC
>.|15|TRBJ1-6|TRBD1|TRBV5-8
CASSSIQGAGSPLHF
TGTGCCAGCAGCTCGATACAGGGGGCAGGTTCACCCCTCCACTTT
>.|15|TRBJ2-5|.|TRBV5-1
CASSLISRAEETQYF
TGCGCCAGCAGCTTGATCTCCAGGGCCGAAGAGACCCAGTACTTC
>.|14|TRBJ1-2|.|TRBV4-3
CASSQVWGTGGYTF
TGCGCCAGCAGCCAAGTATGGGGGACGGGGGGCTACACCTTC
>once|12|TRBJ1-2|.|TRBV6-1
CASSDPSYGYTF
TGTGCCAGCAGTGACCCTTCCTATGGCTACACCTTC
>.|14|TRBJ2-5|.|TRBV4-1
CASSQNWGQETQYF
TGCGCCAGCAGTCAAAACTGGGGTCAAGAGACCCAGTACTTC
>.|17|TRBJ1-6|.|TRBV7-9
CASNPRAPDSFNSPLHF
TGTGCCAGCAACCCGAGGGCCCCTGATTCCTTCAATTCACCCCTCCACTTT
>.|13|TRBJ1-2|.|TRBV30
CAWGTWPNYGYTF
TGTGCCTGGGGGACTTGGCCCAACTATGGCTACACCTTC
>.|15|TRBJ2-7|.|TRBV21-1
CADPYCGTSSYEQYF
TGTGCCGACCCTTATTGCGGGACATCTTCCTACGAGCAGTACTTC
>.|15|TRBJ1-1|.|TRBV7-9
CASSLPADLNTEAFF
TGTGCCAGCAGCCTCCCCGCAGACCTGAACACTGAAGCTTTCTTT
>.|14|TRBJ2-7|.|TRBV11-2
CASSLLLNSYEQYF
TGTGCCAGCAGCTTACTTCTAAATTCCTACGAGCAGTACTTC
>.|13|TRBJ2-7|.|TRBV7-2
CASRRGLSYEQYF
TGTGCCAGTAGGAGGGGTCTCTCCTACGAGCAGTACTTC
>.|15|TRBJ1-4|.|TRBV18
CASSPLTGTNEKLFF
TGTGCCAGCTCACCACTGACAGGAACTAATGAAAAACTGTTTTTT
>.|15|TRBJ2-7|.|TRBV4-2
CASSREVTGSYEQYF
TGTGCCAGCAGTCGAGAGGTTACGGGGTCCTACGAGCAGTACTTC
>.|16|TRBJ1-6|.|TRBV28
CASSTRGGQYDSPLHF
TGTGCCAGCAGTACCAGAGGGGGGCAATATGATTCACCCCTCCACTTT
>.|15|TRBJ1-6|TRBD1|TRBV30
CAWSPGQGVGSPLHF
TGTGCCTGGTCACCGGGACAGGGCGTTGGATCACCCCTCCACTTT
>.|16|TRBJ1-2|TRBD1|TRBV27
CASKRTGNSKGSGYTF
TGTGCCAGCAAACGGACAGGGAACTCCAAAGGATCTGGCTACACCTTC
>.|13|TRBJ2-1|.|TRBV12-3/TRBV12-4
CASSPASYNEQFF
TGTGCCAGCAGTCCGGCTAGTTACAATGAGCAGTTCTTC
>once|11|TRBJ1-1|.|TRBV5-4
CASSLSTEAFF
TGTGCCAGCAGCTTGAGCACTGAAGCTTTCTTT
>.|14|TRBJ1-1|.|TRBV2
CASSERGAHTEAFF
TGTGCCAGCAGTGAGCGGGGGGCACACACTGAAGCTTTCTTT
>.|14|TRBJ2-5|.|TRBV7-2
CASSTTGSGETQYF
TGTGCCAGCAGCACGACAGGCTCCGGAGAGACCCAGTACTTC
>once|15|TRBJ1-5|.|TRBV5-1
CASSASPGSNQPQHF
TGCGCCAGCAGCGCCTCGCCGGGCTCCAATCAGCCCCAGCATTTT
>.|14|TRBJ1-2|.|TRBV6-2/TRBV6-3
CASSAGTLRNGYTF
TGTGCCAGCAGTGCCGGGACTCTTCGGAATGGCTACACCTTC